This TCR beta chain derives from a study of blood T cell repertoires in COVID-19. Whole-study context: Collection of acute and convalescent COVID-19 samples took place in the United States, Italy and Spain.

This CDR3 has 20 residues. Trimming cost V 1 base and J 1 base; bases outside gene matches: 14. Germline CDR1 and CDR2: PRHDT and FYEKMQ (reference sequence). This table comes from immunoSEQ multiplex PCR, and its TCRdb copy is limited to in-frame clones, with some not included. Of roughly 120,000 clones listed, roughly four fifths are singletons. Source material: peripheral blood. The sequence was collected from a human donor in a cohort sampled during active COVID-19. This rearrangement joins TRBV13 to TRBJ2-7, with 12 bases that match TRBD2. The CDR3 loop reads CASSLALLASGGARSYEQYF. Written as DNA, the CDR3 is TGTGCCAGCAGCTTAGCTCTCCTGGCTAGCGGGGGGGCCAGATCCTACGAGCAGTACTTC.